Below, one T cell receptor (beta chain) is given with its context. No antigen is known for it. Nashville, Tennessee was home to all donors, who were Caucasian adults. This entry comes from a study of shared clonotypes between healthy human individuals. Study summary: CD4 naive and CD4 memory each took three plates per donor, while CD8 naive took two and CD8 memory one. Study-level findings and limits: Blood was the only sampled material, and tissue repertoires likely differ. An expected dependence of interdonor clonotype sharing on sequencing depth was noted.

TCRdb keeps only in-frame clones here, not all; method: immunoSEQ multiplex PCR. The sample includes under 750,000 clones, around 77% of them seen just once. This clonotype was obtained from a woman aged 30 to 39 in good health. The specimen was memory CD4+ T cells sorted from blood. Subset indicated: CD45RA-negative fraction.

The CDR3 protein is CASSLGLKRGRDYGYTF. The CDR3 coding sequence is TGTGCCAGCAGCTTAGGGTTGAAGCGGGGGCGAGACTATGGCTACACCTTC. This chain joins TRBV11-2 and TRBJ1-2; tentative D call: TRBD1 (6 bases). CDR1 and CDR2 (germline): SGHAT, FQNNGV. Trimming removed 1 base at V and 3 bases at J, with 18 bases between. The CDR3 extends over 17 amino acids.